This T cell receptor beta chain was found in a study of T cell changes during pregnancy in multiple sclerosis. Sequenced by immunoSEQ multiplex PCR; TCRdb stores in-frame clones only, minus some. The table lists tens of thousands of clones, 92% of them singletons. Source: peripheral blood, taken after pregnancy. The receptor's source is a female donor with multiple sclerosis, enrolled in a pregnancy study.

The CDR3 region is CASSQDLGTRVSETQYF. The CDR3 DNA is TGCGCCAGCAGCCAAGATCTAGGGACTCGGGTTTCAGAGACCCAGTACTTC. V usage is TRBV4-1 and J usage is TRBJ2-5, with D perhaps matching TRBD2 (6 bases). This CDR3 has 17 residues. Germline CDR1 and CDR2: MGHRA and YSYEKL. The germline V and J ends were trimmed by 0 bases and 4 bases, with 18 bases remaining between them.